The 13 T cell receptor beta chains reported below all come from one sample, sequenced in a study of blood T cell repertoires in COVID-19. Method: immunoSEQ multiplex PCR; TCRdb's copy keeps in-frame clones and lacks some. The table has fewer than 200,000 clones, roughly 79% seen once. Sequencing input: peripheral blood. Source of these receptors: a woman of 80 years or more with acute or convalescent COVID-19.

J is TRBJ1-5 and V is TRBV6-2 or TRBV6-3; D is possibly TRBD1 (6 bases). In germline, CDR1 is MNHEY, CDR2 SVGEGT. There are 14 residues in the CDR3. Trimming took 5 bases from V and 4 from J, leaving 12 bases between them. The DNA of the CDR3 is TGTGCCAGCAGTGGACAGCTGGGGAATCAGCCCCAGCATTTT. Translating gives CASSGQLGNQPQHF.

The V call is TRBV3-1 (or the pseudogene TRBV3-2), the J call TRBJ1-2, with D maybe TRBD1 (5 bases). V lost 1 base to trimming and J lost 5 bases, with 20 bases between them. CDR1 and CDR2 from the germline V gene are LGHDT and YNNKEL (reference sequence). The CDR3 is 17 amino acids. CDR3: CASSQGRGAGEIYGYTF. The CDR3, as DNA: TGTGCCAGCAGCCAAGGCCGTGGGGCTGGGGAAATTTATGGCTACACCTTC.

This chain links TRBV27 with TRBJ2-2; 7 positions match TRBD2. Germline V CDR1 and CDR2: MNHEY, SMNVEV (reference sequence). The CDR3 has 16 residues. The ends lost 5 bases at V and 1 base at J; junction bases unmatched: 7. The CDR3 spells CASSARLAGNTGELFF. Here the CDR3 DNA reads TGTGCCAGCAGTGCCCGGTTAGCGGGGAACACCGGGGAGCTGTTTTTT.

The V and J genes are TRBV5-6 and TRBJ2-3; unclear D gene. Looked up from germline, CDR1 is SGHDT and CDR2 is YYEEEE. This CDR3 is 14 amino acids long. V lost 6 bases to trimming and J lost 0 bases, with 11 bases between them. CDR3 DNA: TGTGCCAGCACCATGGGCCTTAGCACAGATACGCAGTATTTT. This encodes CASTMGLSTDTQYF.

J is TRBJ2-2 and V is TRBV5-1; unclear D gene. V gave up 0 bases and J gave up 4 bases, with 4 bases separating them. The CDR3 spans 13 residues. The germline CDR1 and CDR2 sequences are SGHRS and YFSETQ. DNA of the CDR3: TGCGCCAGCAGCTTGGTTCTCACCGGGGAGCTGTTTTTT. It yields the protein CASSLVLTGELFF.

This clone came up a few times. J is TRBJ1-1 and V is TRBV27; TRBD1 might be the D (6 bases). With 2 bases removed from V and 3 bases from J, the gap between germline ends came to 16 bases. This CDR3 is built from 16 residues. Germline lookup yields CDR1 MNHEY and CDR2 SMNVEV (reference sequence). In DNA form, the CDR3 reads TGTGCCAGCAGTTTAAGACGGGGGGGCGAACACACTGAAGCTTTCTTT. It is translated as CASSLRRGGEHTEAFF.

The sample holds a few counts of this clone. The chain uses TRBV18 and TRBJ1-3, with D perhaps TRBD1 (5 bases). V gave up 3 bases and J gave up 4 bases, with 13 bases separating them. The CDR3 sequence is 15 residues long. Germline V gene sequence: CDR1 KGHSH, CDR2 LQKENI. The CDR3 here is CASSPESGRGNTIYF. The CDR3 nucleotides are TGTGCCAGCTCACCGGAGTCAGGGCGCGGAAACACCATATATTTT.

The chain joins TRBV18 to TRBJ2-1; D is possibly TRBD1 (5 bases). Germline V CDR1 and CDR2: KGHSH, LQKENI. The CDR3 has 17 residues. The V end lost 0 bases, the J end lost 5 bases, and 17 bases lay between the germline ends. In nucleotides, the CDR3 is TGTGCCAGCTCACCACCGCAGGGATGGCAGAATAACAATGAGCAGTTCTTC. It is translated as CASSPPQGWQNNNEQFF.

The rearrangement links TRBV19 to TRBJ1-3, with 9 nucleotides matching TRBD1. With 5 bases clipped from V and 4 bases from J, the junction kept 3 bases outside the gene matches. The CDR3 extends over 14 amino acids. Germline V gene data show CDR1 as LNHDA and CDR2 as SQIVND (reference sequence). CDR3 in amino acids: CASSGQGQGNTIYF. The CDR3 nucleotides read TGTGCCAGTAGTGGACAGGGGCAAGGAAACACCATATATTTT. Together with reference TRBV19 and TRBJ1-3, the CDR3 gives the full variable domain: DGGITQSPKYLFRKEGQNVTLSCEQNLNHDAMYWYRQDPGQGLRLIYYSQIVNDFQKGDIAEGYSVSREKKESFPLTVTSAQKNPTAFYLCASSGQGQGNTIYFGEGSWLTVV.

CDR3 in amino acids: CASSLAYQNTQYF. Here the CDR3 DNA reads TGTGCCAGCAGCTTAGCTTACCAGAATACGCAGTATTTT. The chain has TRBV11-2 and TRBJ2-3; D is ambiguous. V lost 1 base to trimming and J lost 7 bases, with 9 bases between them. The CDR3 is 13 amino acids. Germline CDR1 and CDR2: SGHAT and FQNNGV.

This chain joins TRBV30 and TRBJ1-6, with 9 bases matching TRBD1. The germline gives CDR1 GTSNPN, CDR2 SVGIG (reference sequence). Trimming at V came to 3 bases and at J to 7 bases, leaving 4 bases not matched to a gene. The CDR3 spans 14 residues. CDR3: CAWSPGTGNSPLHF. CDR3 DNA sequence: TGTGCCTGGAGCCCAGGGACAGGGAATTCACCCCTCCACTTT.

V and J are TRBV7-2 and TRBJ2-7; 12 bases agree with TRBD2. V gave up 4 bases and J gave up 2 bases; unmatched junction bases: 0. Germline V gives CDR1 SGHTA, CDR2 FQGNSA. The CDR3 loop spans 14 amino acids. Here the CDR3 DNA reads TGTGCCAGCAGCTGGACTAGCGGGGCCTACGAGCAGTACTTC. It specifies CASSWTSGAYEQYF.

CDR3 nucleotides: TGTGCCAGCAGCTTAGTCTATCTGGTCGGCGGGGAGCTGTTTTTT. This translates into CASSLVYLVGGELFF. The V call is TRBV7-2, the J call TRBJ2-2, with D unclear. The germline V and J ends were trimmed by 1 base and 7 bases, with 13 bases remaining between them. The CDR3 totals 15 residues. From germline, CDR1 is SGHTA and CDR2 FQGNSA. Supplemented by reference TRBV7-2 and TRBJ2-2, the full variable domain reads GAGVSQSPSNKVTEKGKDVELRCDPISGHTALYWYRQSLGQGLEFLIYFQGNSAPDKSGLPSDRFSAERTGGSVSTLTIQRTQQEDSAVYLCASSLVYLVGGELFFGEGSRLTVL.